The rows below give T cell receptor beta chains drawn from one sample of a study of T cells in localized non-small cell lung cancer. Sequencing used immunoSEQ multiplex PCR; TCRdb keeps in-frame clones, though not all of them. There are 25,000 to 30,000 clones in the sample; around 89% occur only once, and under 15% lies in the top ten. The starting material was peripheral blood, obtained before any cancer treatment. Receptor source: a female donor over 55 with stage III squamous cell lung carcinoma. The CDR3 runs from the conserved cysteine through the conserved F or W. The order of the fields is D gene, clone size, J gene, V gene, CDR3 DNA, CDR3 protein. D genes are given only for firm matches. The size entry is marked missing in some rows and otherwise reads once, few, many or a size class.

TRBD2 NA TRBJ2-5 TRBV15 TGTGCCACCAGCGAATGGCGGGAGGGAGAGACCCAGTACTTC CATSEWREGETQYF
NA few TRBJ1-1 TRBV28 TGTGCCAGCAGTTTAAGGTACACTGAAGCTTTCTTT CASSLRYTEAFF
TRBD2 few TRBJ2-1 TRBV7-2 TGTGCCAGCAGGGTTACGGCTAGCGGGTATAGCTCCTACAATGAGCAGTTCTTC CASRVTASGYSSYNEQFF
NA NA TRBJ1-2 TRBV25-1 TGTGCCAGCAGTGAACCGGACATTTATGGCTACACCTTC CASSEPDIYGYTF
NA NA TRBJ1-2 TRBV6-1 TGTGCCAGCAGTGAACGCGTACAGACTTATGGCTACACCTTC CASSERVQTYGYTF
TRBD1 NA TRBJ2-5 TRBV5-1 TGCGCCAGCAGCTTGGACTACAGGGGACGGGAGACCCAGTACTTC CASSLDYRGRETQYF
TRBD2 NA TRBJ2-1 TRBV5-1 TGCGCCAGCAGCTTGGCTGCGGGAGGGCCAAATGAGCAGTTCTTC CASSLAAGGPNEQFF
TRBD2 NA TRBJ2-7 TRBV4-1 TGCGCCAGCAGCCAAGATAGCGGGAGGGGCTTCGAGCAGTACTTC CASSQDSGRGFEQYF
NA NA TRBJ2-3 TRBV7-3 TGTGCCAGCAGCTTAGACAGTCGCACAGATACGCAGTATTTT CASSLDSRTDTQYF
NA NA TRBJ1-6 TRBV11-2 TGTGCCAGCAGCTCCCGACAGGATAATTCACCCCTCCACTTT CASSSRQDNSPLHF
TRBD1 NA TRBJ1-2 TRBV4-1 TGCGCCAGCAGCCAAGTCCGGGGACAGAGGGAAGGCTACACCTTC CASSQVRGQREGYTF
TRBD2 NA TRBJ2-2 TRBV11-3 TGTGCCAGCAGCCGGACTAGCGGGAGCCCCGGGGAGCTGTTTTTT CASSRTSGSPGELFF
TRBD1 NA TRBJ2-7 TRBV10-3 TGTGCCATCAGGTTGGGACAGGGCGACTACGAGCAGTACTTC CAIRLGQGDYEQYF
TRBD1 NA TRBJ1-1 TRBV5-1 TGCGCCAGCAGCTTTCTTTCCCCGGGACAGGGAACTGAAGCTTTCTTT CASSFLSPGQGTEAFF
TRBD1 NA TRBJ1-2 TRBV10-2 TGCGCCAGCTGGGACAGCTGGGACTATGGCTACACCTTC CASWDSWDYGYTF
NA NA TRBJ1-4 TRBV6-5 TGTGCCAGCAGTTACCAGGGGTTCAAGGGTGAAAAACTGTTTTTT CASSYQGFKGEKLFF
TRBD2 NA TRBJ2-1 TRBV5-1 TGCGCCAGCAGCCCTGGACTAGCGGGGGGGCCTTTTGGTGAGCAGTTCTTC CASSPGLAGGPFGEQFF
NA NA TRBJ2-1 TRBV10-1 TGCGCCAGCAGTGACAACCGGGCACGGGGCAATGAGCAGTTCTTC CASSDNRARGNEQFF
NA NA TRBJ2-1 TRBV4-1 TGCGCCAGCAGCGCACTAGAGAATGAGCAGTTCTTC CASSALENEQFF
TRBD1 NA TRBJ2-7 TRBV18 TGTGCCAGCTCACCAAATGTGGGACAGGGTGACGAGCAGTACTTC CASSPNVGQGDEQYF
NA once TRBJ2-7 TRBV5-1 TGCGCCAGCAGCTTGGCTAACGGGGGTTCCTACGAGCAGTACTTC CASSLANGGSYEQYF
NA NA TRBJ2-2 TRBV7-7 TGTGCCAGCAGCCCCGACGGGAACACCGGGGAGCTGTTTTTT CASSPDGNTGELFF
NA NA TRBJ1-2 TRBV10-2 TGCGCCAGCAGCCTGCGGGGGGGTAACTATGGCTACACCTTC CASSLRGGNYGYTF
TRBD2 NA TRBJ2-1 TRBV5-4 TGTGCCAGCAGCGGAGGAGCGGGAGCCTCCTCCTACAATGAGCAGTTCTTC CASSGGAGASSYNEQFF
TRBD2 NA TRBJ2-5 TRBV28 TGTGCCAGCACTCTAGAGAAACTAGCGGGAGCGAGGGAGACCCAGTACTTC CASTLEKLAGARETQYF
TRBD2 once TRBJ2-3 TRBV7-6 TGTGCCAGCAGCTCGGGACTAGGGGGCACAGATACGCAGTATTTT CASSSGLGGTDTQYF
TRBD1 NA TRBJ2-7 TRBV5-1 TGCGCCAGCAGCCGAAGGCAGGGGGCGGTCCACGAGCAGTACTTC CASSRRQGAVHEQYF
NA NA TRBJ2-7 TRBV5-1 TGCGCCAGCAGCTTGAGGGCGGCAGGGGAGGGCGAGCAGTACTTC CASSLRAAGEGEQYF
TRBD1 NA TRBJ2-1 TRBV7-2 TGTGCCAGCAGGGAGGGACAGGGTCCCTACAATGAGCAGTTCTTC CASREGQGPYNEQFF
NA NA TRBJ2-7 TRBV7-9 TGTGCCAGCAGCTTAGCAAAAGACAGAGACTCCTACGAGCAGTACTTC CASSLAKDRDSYEQYF
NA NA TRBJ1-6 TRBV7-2 TGTGCCAGCAGCGCGGACAGTCCAGGGACGACACCCCTCCACTTT CASSADSPGTTPLHF
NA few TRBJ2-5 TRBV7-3 TGTGCCAGCAGCCAGGGAAATCAAGAGACCCAGTACTTC CASSQGNQETQYF
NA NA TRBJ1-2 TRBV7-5 TGTGCCAGAAGCTTACCTATAAGACAGGGGGGGGTTGATAACTATGGCTACACCTTC CARSLPIRQGGVDNYGYTF
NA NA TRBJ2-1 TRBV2 TGTGCCAGCAGTGAAAGAGGGAGGACTGAGCAGTTCTTC CASSERGRTEQFF
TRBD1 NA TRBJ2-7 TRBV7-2 TGTGCCAGCAGCTACCAAAAATCGACCGGGACAGGGATTTCCTACGAGCAGTACTTC CASSYQKSTGTGISYEQYF
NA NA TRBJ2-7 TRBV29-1 TGCAGCGTCGGACAGTCCGGCGAGCAGTACTTC CSVGQSGEQYF
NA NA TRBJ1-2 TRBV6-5 TGTGCCAGCAGTTATGGTGACTATGGCTACACCTTC CASSYGDYGYTF
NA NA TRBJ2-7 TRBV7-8 TGTGCCAGCAGCTTAGATGGCAGGGGCTGGGCGCAGTACTTC CASSLDGRGWAQYF
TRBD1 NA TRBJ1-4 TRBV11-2 TGTGCCAGCAGCCCAGGAGGGGGCGCGAGTGAAAAACTGTTTTTT CASSPGGGASEKLFF
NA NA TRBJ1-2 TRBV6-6 TGTGCCAGCAGTTACTACAGTAACTATGGCTACACCTTC CASSYYSNYGYTF
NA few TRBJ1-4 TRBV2 TGTGCCAGCAGTGACAGCAAGGCAACTAATGAAAAACTGTTTTTT CASSDSKATNEKLFF
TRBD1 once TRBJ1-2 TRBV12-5 TGTGCTAGTGGTTTGGGGGACAGGCGCCTTAACTATGGCTACACCTTC CASGLGDRRLNYGYTF
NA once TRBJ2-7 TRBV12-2 TGTGCAAGTCGCTTAAGCGGACTAGCGGGAGGGCCTTGCGAGCAGTACTTC CASRLSGLAGGPCEQYF
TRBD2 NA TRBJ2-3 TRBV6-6 TGTGCCAGCAGGCAACTAGCGGGAGGGCTTCGCGGGCAGTATTTT CASRQLAGGLRGQYF
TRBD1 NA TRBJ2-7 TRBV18 TGTGCCAGCTCACCGTTAGGACAGGCCAAGGGGCAGTACTTC CASSPLGQAKGQYF
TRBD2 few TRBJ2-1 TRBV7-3 TGTGCCAGTCTGAGCGGGAGCTCCTACAATGAGCAGTTCTTC CASLSGSSYNEQFF
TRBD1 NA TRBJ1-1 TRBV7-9 TGTGCCAGCAGATCTGGGACAGGGGACACTGAAGCTTTCTTT CASRSGTGDTEAFF
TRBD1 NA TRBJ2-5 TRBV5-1 TGCGCCAGCAGCTTAAGAGGGGACAGGTATCAAGAGACCCAGTACTTC CASSLRGDRYQETQYF
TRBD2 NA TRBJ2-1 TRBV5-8 TGTGCCAGCAGCCCTGGGACTAGCGGGGACTCCTACAATGAGCAGTTCTTC CASSPGTSGDSYNEQFF
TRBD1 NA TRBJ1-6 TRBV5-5 TGTGCCAGCAGCTCATCGTGGGGACAGGGAAATAATTCACCCCTCCACTTT CASSSSWGQGNNSPLHF
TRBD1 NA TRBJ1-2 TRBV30 TGTGCCTGGAGCCCGGGACAGATTTATGGCTACACCTTC CAWSPGQIYGYTF
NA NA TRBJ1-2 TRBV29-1 TGCAGCGTTGAAGAAGGCGGGGGAGGTCTTGGCTACACCTTC CSVEEGGGGLGYTF
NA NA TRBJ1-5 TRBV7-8 TGTGCCAGCAGCTTAGCGGGGCACATTAGGCAGCCCCAGCATTTT CASSLAGHIRQPQHF
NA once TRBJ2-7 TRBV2 TGTGCCAGCATCAGTGGGATCACCTACGAGCAGTACTTC CASISGITYEQYF
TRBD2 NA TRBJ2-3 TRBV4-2 TGTGCCAGCAGCCAAGAGCCTAGCGGGGGGTTGAGCACAGATACGCAGTATTTT CASSQEPSGGLSTDTQYF